This T cell receptor (beta chain) was recorded in a study of Ad26.COV2.S vaccination and SARS-CoV-2 variants. This clone is a singleton in its sample. Method: immunoSEQ multiplex PCR; TCRdb's copy keeps in-frame clones and lacks some. The sample holds a few hundred thousand clones, 70% to 90% seen once. Stated treatment: 19 received Ad26.COV2.S at low or high dose, single or two shots; 5 received placebo; per-sample allocation not given. The samples were gathered on day 63 after the first injection of vaccine or placebo. The CDR3 extends over 13 amino acids. V was clipped by 3 bases and J by 6 bases, with 9 bases between them.

This TCR was sampled from a person aged 18 to 65 who received the Ad26.COV2.S COVID-19 vaccine or a placebo. The sample was peripheral blood, taken in a trial of Ad26.COV2.S vaccine versus placebo. V gene TRBV12-3 or TRBV12-4 combines with J gene TRBJ2-1; D ambiguous. For the CDR3, the DNA is TGTGCCAGCAGTTTTGTTCGAGGCAATGAGCAGTTCTTC. Translating it yields CASSFVRGNEQFF.